This is a list of T cell receptor beta chains from one sample in a study of CD8 T cells in Susac syndrome. TCRdb processed the immunoSEQ multiplex PCR reads anew with MiXCR; each CDR3 protein has one entry. The data show a few hundred thousand distinct CDR3 sequences, 80% to 95% seen once. The sequencing sample was made of CD8+ T cells from PBMCs. The receptors come from a human donor with multiple sclerosis. Both conserved end residues are part of each CDR3. The D gene is left open where the match is weak. Clone size is shown for a subset of rows, as once, few, many or a class of expanded clone.

D gene	clone size	V gene	J gene	CDR3 protein	CDR3 DNA
NA	NA	TRBV6-2/TRBV6-3	TRBJ2-1	CASSYVGGPYNEQFF	TGTGCCAGCAGTTATGTGGGGGGACCCTACAATGAGCAGTTCTTC
NA	NA	TRBV12-3/TRBV12-4	TRBJ1-4	CASSGTATNEKLFF	TGTGCCAGCAGTGGGACTGCAACTAATGAAAAACTGTTTTTT
TRBD1	once	TRBV29-1	TRBJ2-7	CSVEFGTGYEQYF	TGCAGCGTGGAATTTGGGACAGGGTACGAGCAGTACTTC
NA	once	TRBV6-5	TRBJ2-1	CASSYLGGTYNEQFF	TGTGCCAGCAGTTACCTGGGGGGAACCTACAATGAGCAGTTCTTC
NA	few	TRBV27	TRBJ1-1	CASSLSMNTEAFF	TGTGCCAGCAGTTTATCTATGAACACTGAAGCTTTCTTT
TRBD1	NA	TRBV2	TRBJ2-7	CASSERATGETYEQYF	TGTGCCAGCAGTGAAAGGGCGACAGGGGAAACCTACGAGCAGTACTTC
TRBD1	NA	TRBV2	TRBJ2-5	CASRRGRRETQYF	TGTGCCAGCAGAAGGGGGCGGAGGGAGACCCAGTACTTC
NA	NA	TRBV9	TRBJ1-1	CASSVLSGTEAFF	TGTGCCAGCAGCGTACTCTCGGGAACTGAAGCTTTCTTT
NA	once	TRBV20-1	TRBJ2-7	CSASSRESSYEQYF	TGCAGTGCTAGTTCGCGGGAAAGCTCCTACGAGCAGTACTTC
NA	few	TRBV7-9	TRBJ2-7	CASSSDMSYEQYF	TGTGCCAGCTCCTCGGACATGTCCTACGAGCAGTACTTC
NA	few	TRBV12-3/TRBV12-4	TRBJ2-7	CASSLSREQYF	TGTGCCAGCAGTTTATCCAGGGAGCAGTACTTC
TRBD1	NA	TRBV6-5	TRBJ2-7	CASSYSPGTVSYEQYF	TGTGCCAGCAGTTACTCCCCCGGGACAGTCTCCTACGAGCAGTACTTC
NA	NA	TRBV12-3/TRBV12-4	TRBJ2-3	CASSLEMSRSTDTQYF	TGTGCCAGCAGTTTAGAGATGAGCAGAAGCACAGATACGCAGTATTTT
TRBD2	few	TRBV9	TRBJ2-7	CASSPGTSGRDEQYF	TGTGCCAGCAGCCCCGGGACTAGCGGGCGGGACGAGCAGTACTTC
TRBD2	NA	TRBV4-1	TRBJ2-5	CASSQLAGAGETQYF	TGCGCCAGCAGCCAGTTAGCGGGGGCCGGGGAGACCCAGTACTTC
NA	NA	TRBV5-6	TRBJ1-6	CASSLEPGTASPLHF	TGTGCCAGCAGCTTGGAGCCAGGGACGGCTTCACCCCTCCACTTT
NA	NA	TRBV11-2	TRBJ2-7	CASSLETDYEQYF	TGTGCCAGCAGCCTCGAGACGGACTACGAGCAGTACTTC
TRBD1	NA	TRBV25-1	TRBJ1-5	CASSRDREVDQPQHF	TGTGCCAGCAGTCGGGACAGGGAAGTGGATCAGCCCCAGCATTTT
TRBD2	once	TRBV7-3	TRBJ2-1	CASSLSLAGSEQFF	TGTGCCAGCAGCTTAAGTCTAGCGGGAAGTGAGCAGTTCTTC
NA	NA	TRBV6-5	TRBJ2-1	CASSYSPTDEQFF	TGTGCCAGCAGTTACTCGCCCACCGATGAGCAGTTCTTC
NA	few	TRBV29-1	TRBJ2-7	CSVVGKTTYEQYF	TGCAGCGTTGTCGGGAAAACCACCTACGAGCAGTACTTC
NA	NA	TRBV7-9	TRBJ2-5	CASSQTSEETQYF	TGTGCCAGCAGTCAAACCTCGGAAGAGACCCAGTACTTC
TRBD2	NA	TRBV6-1	TRBJ2-7	CASNIAGGVYEQYF	TGTGCCAGTAACATAGCGGGAGGGGTCTACGAGCAGTACTTC
NA	NA	TRBV7-3	TRBJ1-1	CASSEGRTEAFF	TGTGCCAGCAGCGAGGGCCGCACTGAAGCTTTCTTT
NA	NA	TRBV7-8	TRBJ1-5	CASSLVADQPQHF	TGTGCCAGCAGCTTAGTAGCCGATCAGCCCCAGCATTTT
TRBD2	NA	TRBV30	TRBJ2-5	CAWSAQDLAGRETQYF	TGTGCCTGGAGTGCGCAGGACTTAGCGGGGAGGGAGACCCAGTACTTC
TRBD1	once	TRBV7-8	TRBJ2-1	CASSRGTGGDPNEQFF	TGTGCCAGCAGCCGGGGGACAGGGGGTGATCCCAATGAGCAGTTCTTC
NA	NA	TRBV5-4	TRBJ2-7	CASSLDGYPYEQYF	TGTGCCAGCAGCTTGGACGGGTATCCCTACGAGCAGTACTTC
NA	NA	TRBV6-1	TRBJ1-2	CASRGFGQKNPLGYTF	TGTGCCAGCAGGGGGTTCGGGCAGAAGAACCCCCTCGGCTACACCTTC
TRBD2	NA	TRBV7-2	TRBJ2-1	CASSGPSGRAIVANEQFF	TGTGCCAGCTCCGGCCCTAGCGGGAGGGCCATTGTAGCCAATGAGCAGTTCTTC
TRBD1	NA	TRBV27	TRBJ2-7	CASSFLRGPNEQYF	TGTGCCAGCAGTTTCCTCAGGGGGCCGAACGAGCAGTACTTC
NA	NA	TRBV12-3/TRBV12-4	TRBJ1-1	CASSLRGADFMNTEAFF	TGTGCCAGCAGTTTAAGGGGGGCGGATTTTATGAACACTGAAGCTTTCTTT
NA	NA	TRBV20-1	TRBJ2-5	CSARDAGYQETQYF	TGCAGTGCTAGAGATGCGGGCTATCAAGAGACCCAGTACTTC
NA	NA	TRBV10-3	TRBJ2-7	CAIMLGGGEQYF	TGTGCCATCATGCTAGGGGGGGGAGAGCAGTACTTC
NA	NA	TRBV15	TRBJ2-7	CATSMGRQGAHEQYF	TGTGCCACCAGCATGGGGCGGCAGGGCGCCCACGAGCAGTACTTC